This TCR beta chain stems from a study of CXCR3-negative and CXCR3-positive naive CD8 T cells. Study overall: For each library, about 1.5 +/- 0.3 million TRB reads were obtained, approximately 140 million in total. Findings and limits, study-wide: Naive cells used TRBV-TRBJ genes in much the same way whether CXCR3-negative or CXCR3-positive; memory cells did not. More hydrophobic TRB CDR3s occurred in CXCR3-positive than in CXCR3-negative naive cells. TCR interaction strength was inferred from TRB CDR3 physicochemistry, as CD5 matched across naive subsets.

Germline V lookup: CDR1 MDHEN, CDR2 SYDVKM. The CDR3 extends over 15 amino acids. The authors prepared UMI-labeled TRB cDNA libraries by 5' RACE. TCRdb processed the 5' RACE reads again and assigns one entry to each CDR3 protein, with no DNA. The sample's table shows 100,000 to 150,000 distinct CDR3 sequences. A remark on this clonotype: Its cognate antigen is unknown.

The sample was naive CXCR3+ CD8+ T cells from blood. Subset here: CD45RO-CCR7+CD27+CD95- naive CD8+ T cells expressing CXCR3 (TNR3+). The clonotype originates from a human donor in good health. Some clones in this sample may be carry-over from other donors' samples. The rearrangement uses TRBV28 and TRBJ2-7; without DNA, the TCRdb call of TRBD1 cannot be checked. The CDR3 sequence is CASSQMTGDSYEQYF.